The subject of this entry is one T cell receptor beta chain. The antigen it recognizes is unknown. One base away there is no much larger clone; base qualities are not given. Including cysteine and valine, the CDR3 has 13 amino acids. Only the CDR3 DNA stays, 39 bases, in frame from base 1. Trimming takes 3 bases from V and 6 bases from J, and the germline ends sit 12 bases apart. The data stem from a study of blood T cell repertoires in COVID-19 (dated by TCRdb to about 2020). Regarding the research as a whole: Samples from collaborators originated in the United States, Italy and Spain and spanned both the acute and convalescent phases of COVID-19. The material from the prospective study consisted of cDNA or gDNA derived from T cells, B-cell-depleted T cells, or PBMCs. The dataset comprised deeply sampled blood TCRbeta repertoires from subjects exposed to, actively infected with, or recovered from COVID-19. Where available, HLA class I and class II types were taken from metadata supplied by the sample provider and were not determined by assay-based typing. A freely available public database, intended as a resource for researchers studying the immune response to SARS-CoV-2, is where the repertoires were released. The samples were drawn from the first 160 participants of the ongoing ImmuneRACE study and from 1,254 subjects provided by 6 global collaborators. Sample metadata almost always included a de-identified subject ID, COVID-19 status, age in years and sex.

Participants in the prospective study were enrolled through a virtual design, were aged roughly 18 to 100 years, and lived in about 25 United States geographic areas. Cohort assignment in the prospective study relied on participant-reported clinical history from a screening survey and a study questionnaire. In the prospective study, whole blood, serum and a nasopharyngeal or oropharyngeal swab were collected from each participant by mobile phlebotomists. Over a roughly two-month period, participants in the prospective study had the option of providing additional blood draws and questionnaires. Blood samples from the prospective study were shipped frozen or at room temperature prior to DNA extraction. The immunoSEQ Assay, a bias-controlled multiplex PCR, was used to amplify TCRbeta CDR3 regions from genomic DNA. In the source study's methods: Nucleated cell counts per sample were estimated from amplification of reference gene primers within the assay. Sequence reads were collapsed and filtered to measure the absolute abundance of every unique TCRbeta CDR3 rearrangement. For each sample, productive Simpson clonality was calculated by taking the square root of Simpson's diversity index across productive rearrangements. Not all clones reach the TCRdb copy of this immuneACCESS table, which keeps in-frame sequences only. Checked studies attribute under half of the gap to unresolved V genes and leave the rest unexplained. That table is the source of V, J and clone size, and D and trimming were worked out from the DNA. The sample table lists 250,000 to 300,000 clones, about 81% of them with a count of one. The ten largest clones represent around 4.1% of the sample.

What the authors observed across the whole study: Clinical and demographic metadata were provided uncurated, with the amount varying by source and participant.

This receptor was taken from a man aged 25-40 years with acute COVID-19. Sequenced input: PBMCs or T cells enriched from blood (not recorded which). This receptor chain uses TRBV12-3 or TRBV12-4 and TRBJ2-7; perhaps TRBD1 is the D gene, with 6 bases matching. The sequenced DNA: TGTGCCAGCAGTTTCGCAGGGGAAGGCGAGCAGTACGTC. Translated, it reads CASSFAGEGEQYV.